This T cell receptor beta chain came from a study of blood T cell repertoires in COVID-19 (dated by TCRdb to the early 2020s). Regarding the complete study: Samples from collaborators originated in the United States, Italy and Spain and spanned both the acute and convalescent phases of COVID-19. Nearly every sample came with metadata listing a de-identified subject ID, COVID-19 status, age in years and sex. Deeply sampled blood TCRbeta repertoires from subjects exposed to, actively infected with, or recovered from COVID-19 were included in the dataset. The repertoires were released in a freely available public database meant as a resource for research on the immune response to SARS-CoV-2. Where available, HLA class I and class II types were obtained from metadata supplied by the sample provider rather than from assay-based typing. Samples came from the ongoing ImmuneRACE study (first 160 participants) plus 1,254 subjects from 6 global collaborators. The prospective study material was composed of cDNA or gDNA derived from T cells, B-cell-depleted T cells, or PBMCs. Results the study describes overall, beyond this receptor: The quantity of clinical and demographic metadata differed by source and by participant and was supplied without curation.

TCRbeta CDR3 regions were amplified from genomic DNA using the immunoSEQ Assay, a bias-controlled multiplex PCR. Concerning the study's data processing: The number of nucleated cells in each sample was estimated by amplification of reference gene primers within the assay. To quantify the absolute abundance of each unique TCRbeta CDR3 rearrangement, sequence reads were collapsed and filtered. For each sample, productive Simpson clonality was calculated as the square root of Simpson's diversity index over productive rearrangements. Drawn from immuneACCESS, this table holds only the in-frame rearrangements with V and J called that TCRdb kept. Clones are partly lost; checked studies trace under half to an unresolved V gene and leave the rest unexplained. V, J and clone size reflect that table, while D and trimming were determined from the DNA. This sample lists about 150,000 clones; 80% to 85% were detected once. Jointly, the top ten make up almost 6% of the sample.

On this clone: Its antigen remains unidentified. Per-base quality was not reported, and no clone a single base away is much larger than it.

The cysteine opens and the phenylalanine closes a CDR3 of 18 amino acids. Only the CDR3 DNA is retained, 54 bases long and in frame from the first base. Per the germline V gene, SGHRS is the CDR1 and YFSETQ is the CDR2. Germline trimming amounts to 1 base on V and 9 bases on J, with 16 as the count of junction bases outside the gene matches. Enrolling through a virtual design, the prospective study's participants ranged in age from roughly 18 to 90 years and lived across roughly 23 United States geographic areas. In the prospective study, cohorts were assigned on the basis of participant-reported clinical history obtained from a screening survey and a study questionnaire. Exposed participants had been in contact with someone with a PCR-confirmed or clinician-diagnosed COVID-19 case within 2 weeks of study entry. Each participant in the prospective study had whole blood, serum and a nasopharyngeal or oropharyngeal swab collected by mobile phlebotomists. Participants in the prospective study had the option to provide additional blood draws and questionnaires over an approximately 2-month period. Prospective study blood samples were shipped either frozen or at room temperature before DNA extraction.

What was sequenced was PBMCs or T cells enriched from blood (not recorded which). The receptor was isolated from a woman aged 50 to 60 who had been exposed to COVID-19. The rearrangement joined TRBV5-1 to TRBJ2-1; 10 of the junction bases match TRBD2. The CDR3 sequence is CASSLLSDLAGAGGEQFF. The DNA is as follows: TGCGCCAGCAGCTTGCTATCCGACCTAGCGGGAGCGGGGGGTGAGCAGTTCTTC.